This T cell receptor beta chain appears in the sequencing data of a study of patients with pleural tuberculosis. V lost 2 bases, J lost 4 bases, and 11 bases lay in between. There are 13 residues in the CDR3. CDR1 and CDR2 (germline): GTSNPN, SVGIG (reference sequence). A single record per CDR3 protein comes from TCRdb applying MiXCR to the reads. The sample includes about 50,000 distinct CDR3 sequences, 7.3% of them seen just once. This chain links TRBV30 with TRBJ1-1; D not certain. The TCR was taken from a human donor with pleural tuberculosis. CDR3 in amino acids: CAWSTDWVTEAFF. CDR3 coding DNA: TGTGCCTGGAGTACGGACTGGGTCACTGAAGCTTTCTTT.